Included here is one TCR beta chain sequence, with context. Its matching antigen is unknown. CDR1 and CDR2 from the germline V gene are MNHEY and SVGEGT. This CDR3 region has 20 residues. V shed 4 bases and J 3 bases; nucleotides not matched to a gene: 19. MiXCR was run by TCRdb on the 5' RACE reads, yielding one entry per CDR3 protein. The sample yields 450,000 to 600,000 distinct CDR3 sequences, around 16% seen once. The data derive from a study of T cells after yellow fever vaccination. Study-wide background: Fractions of limited cellularity were prepared by means of SMART-Seq v4 Ultra Low Input.

Study-level findings and limits: Boosting was followed by the reappearance of most primary-vaccination clones (under 97% CD4, 88% CD8).

Material: PBMCs, obtained about 5 days after the first yellow fever vaccination. The chain is built from TRBV6-2 or TRBV6-3 and TRBJ2-1, with 9 positions matching TRBD1. The clonotype originates from a man younger than 35 who received the YFV17D yellow fever vaccine. The CDR3 reads CASSSSSLRTGVPHYNEQFF. The CDR3 DNA sequence: TGTGCCAGCAGTTCCTCCAGTCTCCGGACAGGGGTCCCGCACTACAATGAGCAGTTCTTC.